Listed here is a single TCR beta chain. Its antigen remains unknown. Unique molecular identifiers tagged the TCRbeta library. Each CDR3 protein gets one entry after TCRdb re-called the PCR reads with MiXCR. The table records hundreds of thousands of distinct CDR3 sequences, 10% to 15% of them present only once. This specimen comes from a study of T-cell reconstitution after alpha-beta-depleted transplantation in children. CDR3 length equals 19 residues. Germline V gene data show CDR1 as LGHNA and CDR2 as YSLEER. Losses at the gene ends were 3 bases for V and 2 bases for J; bases not matched to a gene: 15. Findings and limits, study-wide: Newly generated T cells supplied most T-cell counts and diversity one year post-transplant.

The V and J genes are TRBV4-3 and TRBJ2-2; TRBD2 agrees at 7 bases. This sequence was found in a male patient between 10 and 17 years old who had a stem cell transplant for acute myeloid leukemia, so the T cells may come from the graft donor. The sequencing here drew on PBMCs, mostly from graft donor cells, taken 360 days after TCRalphabeta/CD19-depleted stem cell transplant. The CDR3 nucleotides read TGCGCCAGCAGCCAGATTTGGGCCAAAGCGGGACTTAACACCGGGGAGCTGTTTTTT. Translated: CASSQIWAKAGLNTGELFF.